This T cell receptor beta chain was captured in a study of CXCR3-negative and CXCR3-positive naive CD8 T cells. CDR1 MGHRA and CDR2 YSYEKL come from the germline V gene. This CDR3 is 14 amino acids long. Whole-study findings and limits: Naive subsets displayed similar surface CD5, and TCR strength was inferred from TRB CDR3 properties. For CXCR3-positive naive cells, TRB CDR3s were more hydrophobic than those of CXCR3-negative naive cells. Upon cryopreservation, CXCR3 expression partially decreased, and most assays used fresh PBMCs.

Libraries were UMI-labeled 5' RACE TRB cDNA. Reprocessing the 5' RACE reads, TCRdb reports a single entry for every CDR3 protein and omits DNA. Its clone listing holds 120,000 to 150,000 distinct CDR3 sequences. Turning to this clonotype: Its antigen is undetermined.

Naive CD8+ T cells had a CD45RO-CCR7+CD27+CD95- phenotype. This chain connects TRBV4-1 to TRBJ1-1. This clonotype was sampled from a human donor in good health. Some clones in this sample may be carry-over from other donors' samples. What was sequenced was naive CXCR3+ CD8+ T cells from blood. Subset reported: CD45RO-CCR7+CD27+CD95- naive CD8+ T cells expressing CXCR3 (TNR3+). CDR3 protein: CASSQRLEGTEAFF.